The rows below give T cell receptor beta chains drawn from one sample of a study of T cell responses to AZD1222 COVID-19 vaccine. Produced via immunoSEQ multiplex PCR; TCRdb's table is partial and in-frame only. Of 150,000 or so clones listed, about 92% are singletons. Sequenced material: peripheral blood, taken 28 days after the second AZD1222 dose. All receptors come from an adult who received the AZD1222 COVID-19 vaccine. Each CDR3 is given with its conserved first and last residue. A D gene is named only where the DNA matches it firmly.

CDR3aa: CASSRQTNQPQHF; d_gene: .; j_gene: TRBJ1-5; v_gene: TRBV7-2
CDR3aa: CAISESTRAEGEKLFF; d_gene: .; j_gene: TRBJ1-4; v_gene: TRBV10-3
CDR3aa: CASSSPTGGNEKLFF; d_gene: TRBD1; j_gene: TRBJ1-4; v_gene: TRBV28
CDR3aa: CASSHPPTAPDLGNGAFF; d_gene: .; j_gene: TRBJ1-1; v_gene: TRBV7-9
CDR3aa: CASSPGPGAEAFF; d_gene: .; j_gene: TRBJ1-1; v_gene: TRBV5-5
CDR3aa: CASIGQDLVLGNEQFF; d_gene: TRBD1; j_gene: TRBJ2-1; v_gene: TRBV28
CDR3aa: CASSSDRNRHNEQFF; d_gene: .; j_gene: TRBJ2-1; v_gene: TRBV7-8
CDR3aa: CASSYDGQGAEAFF; d_gene: TRBD1; j_gene: TRBJ1-1; v_gene: TRBV6-5
CDR3aa: CASTRGDRGPGYTF; d_gene: TRBD1; j_gene: TRBJ1-2; v_gene: TRBV19
CDR3aa: CASSLAGLSVTLHF; d_gene: .; j_gene: TRBJ1-6; v_gene: TRBV5-6
CDR3aa: CASSSGTGSLSTYGYTF; d_gene: TRBD1; j_gene: TRBJ1-2; v_gene: TRBV7-6
CDR3aa: CASSRLAGGGYEQYF; d_gene: TRBD2; j_gene: TRBJ2-7; v_gene: TRBV18
CDR3aa: CASSPRGGIYEQYF; d_gene: TRBD2; j_gene: TRBJ2-7; v_gene: TRBV7-8
CDR3aa: CASRTGRAGPTDTQYF; d_gene: .; j_gene: TRBJ2-3; v_gene: TRBV19
CDR3aa: CASSLGDTQYF; d_gene: .; j_gene: TRBJ2-3; v_gene: TRBV12-3/TRBV12-4
CDR3aa: CASSLNKAAGADEKLFF; d_gene: .; j_gene: TRBJ1-4; v_gene: TRBV28